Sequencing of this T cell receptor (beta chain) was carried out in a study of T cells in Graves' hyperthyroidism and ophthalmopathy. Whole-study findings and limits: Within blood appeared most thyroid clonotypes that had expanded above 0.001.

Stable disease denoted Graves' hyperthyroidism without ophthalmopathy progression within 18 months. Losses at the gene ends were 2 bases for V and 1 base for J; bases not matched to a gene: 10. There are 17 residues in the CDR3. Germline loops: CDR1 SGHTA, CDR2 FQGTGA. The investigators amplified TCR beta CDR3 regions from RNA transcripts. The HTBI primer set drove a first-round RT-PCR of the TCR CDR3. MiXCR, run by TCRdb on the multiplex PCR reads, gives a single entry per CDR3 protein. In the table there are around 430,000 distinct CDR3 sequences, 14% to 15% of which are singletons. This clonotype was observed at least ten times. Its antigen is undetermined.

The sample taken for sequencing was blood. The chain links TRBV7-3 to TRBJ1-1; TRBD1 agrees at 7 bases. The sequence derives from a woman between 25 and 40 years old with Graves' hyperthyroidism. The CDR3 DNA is TGTGCCAGCAGCTTAGGGAATCCAGGGGGAGCGAACACTGAAGCTTTCTTT. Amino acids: CASSLGNPGGANTEAFF.